This TCR beta chain was sequenced for a study of T cells in Graves' hyperthyroidism and ophthalmopathy. General study findings and limits: A 13 V-J signature model discriminated ophthalmopathy versus stable hyperthyroidism. Also found in blood were most expanded thyroid clonotypes above 0.001.

From germline, CDR1 is SGDLS and CDR2 YYNGEE. V shed 0 bases and J shed 2 bases, with 11 bases lying between them. The CDR3 has 15 amino acids. RNA transcripts served as the template for amplifying TCR beta CDR3 regions. The HTBI primer set drove a first-round RT-PCR of the TCR CDR3. TCRdb used MiXCR to reprocess the multiplex PCR reads, holding one entry per CDR3 protein. The table records 500,000 to 650,000 distinct CDR3 sequences, about 46% of them present only once. Diagnosis rested on symptoms, serum thyroxine and TRAb, thyroid ultrasound, and orbital computed tomography. This clonotype was counted at least ten times. Its cognate antigen is unknown.

This sequence was found in an adult woman with Graves' disease, either hyperthyroidism or ophthalmopathy (not recorded which). The chain links TRBV9 to TRBJ2-5, with D possibly being TRBD1 or TRBD2 (5 bases each). Material: peripheral blood or thyroid tissue (not recorded which). CDR3 bases: TGTGCCAGCAGCGTAGATGGGGGAGAGCAAGAGACCCAGTACTTC. Translating it yields CASSVDGGEQETQYF.